These T cell receptor beta chains were read from a single sample in a study of regulatory T cells in long-lasting Graves disease. A single record per CDR3 protein comes from TCRdb applying MiXCR to the multiplex PCR reads. The data show 300,000 to 400,000 distinct CDR3 sequences, 18% seen once. Sample: peripheral blood mononuclear cells (PBMCs), taken at new diagnosis, from a patient treated with antithyroid drugs. The source is a female donor with Graves disease. The CDR3 runs from the conserved cysteine through the conserved F or W. The order of the fields is J gene, clone size, V gene, D gene, CDR3 protein, CDR3 DNA. The D gene is left open where the match is weak. Part of the rows lack a size; the others show once, few, many or a class for expanded clones.

j_gene: TRBJ2-1
abundance: NA
v_gene: TRBV2
d_gene: NA
CDR3aa: CASSEGSSVQNEQFF
CDR3nt: TGTGCCAGCAGTGAAGGGAGCTCGGTCCAAAATGAGCAGTTCTTC

j_gene: TRBJ2-7
abundance: many
v_gene: TRBV28
d_gene: NA
CDR3aa: CASRSGTNLYEQYF
CDR3nt: TGTGCCAGCAGGTCCGGGACAAACCTCTACGAGCAGTACTTC

j_gene: TRBJ2-1
abundance: many
v_gene: TRBV19
d_gene: TRBD1
CDR3aa: CASSGVFGTGAFRSLYNEQFF
CDR3nt: TGTGCCAGTAGTGGGGTTTTCGGGACAGGGGCCTTCCGTTCGCTTTACAATGAGCAGTTCTTC

j_gene: TRBJ1-1
abundance: many
v_gene: TRBV11-1
d_gene: NA
CDR3aa: CASSLASNTEAFF
CDR3nt: TGTGCCAGCAGCTTAGCGTCTAATACTGAAGCTTTCTTT

j_gene: TRBJ2-1
abundance: NA
v_gene: TRBV7-2
d_gene: TRBD2
CDR3aa: CASSRSGIAYEQFF
CDR3nt: TGTGCCAGCAGCCGCAGCGGGATTGCTTATGAGCAGTTCTTC

j_gene: TRBJ1-2
abundance: many
v_gene: TRBV18
d_gene: TRBD1
CDR3aa: CASSPRAGGADDGYTF
CDR3nt: TGTGCCAGCTCACCAAGGGCAGGGGGCGCGGATGATGGCTACACCTTC

j_gene: TRBJ2-3
abundance: many
v_gene: TRBV27
d_gene: TRBD2
CDR3aa: CASTPPAGGGGTQYF
CDR3nt: TGTGCCAGCACGCCCCCGGCGGGAGGAGGGGGTACGCAGTATTTT

j_gene: TRBJ2-7
abundance: many
v_gene: TRBV30
d_gene: TRBD2
CDR3aa: CAWSPASGSYEQYF
CDR3nt: TGTGCCTGGAGTCCCGCTAGCGGGTCCTACGAGCAGTACTTC

j_gene: TRBJ2-7
abundance: many
v_gene: TRBV18
d_gene: NA
CDR3aa: CASSPPSGGGREQYF
CDR3nt: TGTGCCAGCTCACCACCTTCTGGGGGCGGACGCGAGCAGTACTTC

j_gene: TRBJ1-1
abundance: many
v_gene: TRBV19
d_gene: TRBD1
CDR3aa: CASSSLPGQASPEAFF
CDR3nt: TGTGCCAGTAGTTCACTTCCGGGACAGGCTTCCCCTGAAGCTTTCTTT

j_gene: TRBJ2-1
abundance: few
v_gene: TRBV20-1
d_gene: TRBD2
CDR3aa: CSASGASGSLINEQFF
CDR3nt: TGCAGTGCTAGTGGGGCTAGCGGGAGTCTCATCAATGAGCAGTTCTTC

j_gene: TRBJ2-3
abundance: many
v_gene: TRBV12-3/TRBV12-4
d_gene: TRBD2
CDR3aa: CASSGFGLAGVELSTDTQYF
CDR3nt: TGTGCCAGCAGTGGATTTGGACTAGCGGGAGTTGAATTGAGCACAGATACGCAGTATTTT

j_gene: TRBJ2-1
abundance: NA
v_gene: TRBV11-3
d_gene: NA
CDR3aa: CASSLAWNQAGEQFF
CDR3nt: TGTGCCAGCAGCTTAGCCTGGAACCAGGCGGGTGAGCAGTTCTTC

j_gene: TRBJ2-3
abundance: many
v_gene: TRBV6-5
d_gene: NA
CDR3aa: CASSYSVLPGTDTQYF
CDR3nt: TGTGCCAGCAGTTACTCAGTTCTTCCCGGGACAGATACGCAGTATTTT

j_gene: TRBJ1-1
abundance: many
v_gene: TRBV12-5
d_gene: NA
CDR3aa: CASGPGPTNTEAFF
CDR3nt: TGTGCTAGTGGTCCTGGACCGACAAACACTGAAGCTTTCTTT

j_gene: TRBJ2-7
abundance: NA
v_gene: TRBV25-1
d_gene: NA
CDR3aa: CASSDETTLHPYEQYF
CDR3nt: TGTGCCAGCAGTGATGAGACGACACTACACCCCTACGAGCAGTACTTC

j_gene: TRBJ2-2
abundance: many
v_gene: TRBV12-3/TRBV12-4
d_gene: TRBD2
CDR3aa: CASSGGTSGFTGELFF
CDR3nt: TGTGCCAGCAGTGGCGGGACTAGCGGATTCACCGGGGAGCTGTTTTTT

j_gene: TRBJ2-4
abundance: NA
v_gene: TRBV2
d_gene: TRBD1
CDR3aa: CASTVGQGIGIQYF
CDR3nt: TGTGCCAGCACCGTGGGACAGGGAATTGGCATTCAGTACTTC

j_gene: TRBJ1-2
abundance: many
v_gene: TRBV28
d_gene: NA
CDR3aa: CASSYVGYTF
CDR3nt: TGTGCCAGCAGTTATGTTGGCTACACCTTC

j_gene: TRBJ2-7
abundance: many
v_gene: TRBV12-3/TRBV12-4
d_gene: NA
CDR3aa: CASIRTGTYEQYF
CDR3nt: TGTGCCAGCATTCGGACCGGGACCTACGAGCAGTACTTC

j_gene: TRBJ2-7
abundance: NA
v_gene: TRBV3-2
d_gene: NA
CDR3aa: CASSQGPGGEQYF
CDR3nt: TGTGCCAGCAGCCAAGGCCCGGGGGGCGAGCAGTACTTC

j_gene: TRBJ2-5
abundance: many
v_gene: TRBV5-5
d_gene: TRBD2
CDR3aa: CASSTIAGTSGKETQYF
CDR3nt: TGTGCCAGCAGCACCATCGCCGGGACTAGCGGAAAAGAGACCCAGTACTTC

j_gene: TRBJ2-3
abundance: many
v_gene: TRBV28
d_gene: TRBD2
CDR3aa: CASSSTPGTSGKGTDTQYF
CDR3nt: TGTGCCAGCAGTTCAACTCCCGGGACTAGCGGGAAGGGCACAGATACGCAGTATTTT

j_gene: TRBJ1-4
abundance: many
v_gene: TRBV20-1
d_gene: NA
CDR3aa: CSAIPGEGTNEKLFF
CDR3nt: TGCAGTGCTATTCCCGGGGAAGGAACTAATGAAAAACTGTTTTTT

j_gene: TRBJ1-5
abundance: NA
v_gene: TRBV20-1
d_gene: NA
CDR3aa: CSASEGRGQPQHF
CDR3nt: TGCAGTGCTAGTGAGGGCCGAGGACAGCCCCAGCATTTT

j_gene: TRBJ1-6
abundance: many
v_gene: TRBV15
d_gene: NA
CDR3aa: CATSRDRNNSPLHF
CDR3nt: TGTGCCACCAGCAGAGACAGGAATAATTCACCCCTCCACTTT

j_gene: TRBJ2-7
abundance: many
v_gene: TRBV2
d_gene: NA
CDR3aa: CASSEVSGYEQYF
CDR3nt: TGTGCCAGCAGTGAAGTGTCGGGCTACGAGCAGTACTTC

j_gene: TRBJ1-2
abundance: few
v_gene: TRBV7-2
d_gene: NA
CDR3aa: CASSYNRGQNYGYTF
CDR3nt: TGTGCCAGCAGCTATAATCGAGGACAGAACTATGGCTACACCTTC

j_gene: TRBJ2-1
abundance: few
v_gene: TRBV4-2
d_gene: TRBD2
CDR3aa: CASSQDEVAGVYEQFF
CDR3nt: TGTGCCAGCAGCCAAGATGAGGTAGCGGGAGTCTATGAGCAGTTCTTC

j_gene: TRBJ1-3
abundance: many
v_gene: TRBV5-1
d_gene: NA
CDR3aa: CVSSPSGGNTIYF
CDR3nt: TGCGTTTCCAGCCCATCCGGGGGAAACACCATATATTTT

j_gene: TRBJ2-1
abundance: few
v_gene: TRBV7-2
d_gene: NA
CDR3aa: CASSVQHNERFF
CDR3nt: TGTGCCAGCAGTGTACAGCACAATGAGCGGTTCTTC

j_gene: TRBJ2-7
abundance: many
v_gene: TRBV10-3
d_gene: NA
CDR3aa: CAISGSGDSAYEQYF
CDR3nt: TGTGCCATCAGCGGATCAGGAGACAGTGCCTACGAGCAGTACTTC

j_gene: TRBJ1-5
abundance: many
v_gene: TRBV12-3/TRBV12-4
d_gene: NA
CDR3aa: CASSSQGITGPQHF
CDR3nt: TGTGCCAGCAGTTCACAGGGTATTACAGGGCCCCAGCATTTT

j_gene: TRBJ2-3
abundance: few
v_gene: TRBV5-4
d_gene: NA
CDR3aa: CASHSLVSADTQYF
CDR3nt: TGTGCCAGCCATTCTTTGGTATCGGCAGATACGCAGTATTTT

j_gene: TRBJ2-3
abundance: many
v_gene: TRBV28
d_gene: TRBD2
CDR3aa: CASSSPGLRGTDTQYF
CDR3nt: TGTGCCAGCAGTTCCCCGGGACTAAGGGGCACAGATACGCAGTATTTT

j_gene: TRBJ1-2
abundance: many
v_gene: TRBV20-1
d_gene: NA
CDR3aa: CSARAQGRDYGYTF
CDR3nt: TGCAGTGCTAGAGCCCAGGGGCGCGACTATGGCTACACCTTC

j_gene: TRBJ1-1
abundance: many
v_gene: TRBV2
d_gene: NA
CDR3aa: CASSDEGAFF
CDR3nt: TGTGCCAGCAGTGATGAAGGGGCTTTCTTT

j_gene: TRBJ1-6
abundance: many
v_gene: TRBV12-3/TRBV12-4
d_gene: NA
CDR3aa: CASSRDGFNSPLHF
CDR3nt: TGTGCCAGCAGTAGGGACGGCTTTAATTCACCCCTCCACTTT

j_gene: TRBJ2-2
abundance: once
v_gene: TRBV20-1
d_gene: TRBD1
CDR3aa: CSARDLPRPGQGALYPGELFF
CDR3nt: TGCAGTGCTAGAGACCTACCGCGCCCGGGACAGGGGGCCCTATACCCCGGGGAGCTGTTTTTT

j_gene: TRBJ2-5
abundance: many
v_gene: TRBV30
d_gene: NA
CDR3aa: CAWRIDLRTQYF
CDR3nt: TGTGCCTGGAGGATTGACTTGCGGACCCAGTACTTC

j_gene: TRBJ2-7
abundance: few
v_gene: TRBV20-1
d_gene: TRBD2
CDR3aa: CSARAVGLAGVGAYEQYF
CDR3nt: TGCAGTGCTAGAGCTGTGGGGCTAGCGGGAGTTGGGGCCTACGAGCAGTACTTC

j_gene: TRBJ1-2
abundance: many
v_gene: TRBV24-1
d_gene: NA
CDR3aa: CATSDGTAGGGYGYTF
CDR3nt: TGTGCCACCAGTGATGGCACGGCAGGCGGTGGGTATGGCTACACCTTC

j_gene: TRBJ2-5
abundance: many
v_gene: TRBV12-3/TRBV12-4
d_gene: NA
CDR3aa: CASTYGQETQYF
CDR3nt: TGTGCCAGTACCTACGGGCAAGAGACCCAGTACTTC

j_gene: TRBJ2-5
abundance: few
v_gene: TRBV6-1
d_gene: NA
CDR3aa: CASSDHEQGWGETQYF
CDR3nt: TGTGCCAGCAGTGATCATGAACAGGGTTGGGGTGAGACCCAGTACTTC

j_gene: TRBJ1-5
abundance: many
v_gene: TRBV27
d_gene: NA
CDR3aa: CASRHSTGHPQHF
CDR3nt: TGTGCCAGCAGGCATTCCACGGGACATCCCCAGCATTTT

j_gene: TRBJ2-5
abundance: many
v_gene: TRBV19
d_gene: TRBD1
CDR3aa: CASSIALRQGAKTQYF
CDR3nt: TGTGCCAGTAGTATAGCTTTGAGACAGGGGGCAAAGACCCAGTACTTC

j_gene: TRBJ2-1
abundance: few
v_gene: TRBV12-3/TRBV12-4
d_gene: TRBD2
CDR3aa: CASKGTSFDNEQFF
CDR3nt: TGTGCCAGCAAAGGGACTAGTTTCGACAATGAGCAGTTCTTC

j_gene: TRBJ2-6
abundance: many
v_gene: TRBV30
d_gene: NA
CDR3aa: CAWSVLATSGANVLTF
CDR3nt: TGTGCCTGGAGTGTCTTAGCGACCTCTGGGGCCAACGTCCTGACTTTC

j_gene: TRBJ2-7
abundance: many
v_gene: TRBV7-9
d_gene: TRBD1
CDR3aa: CASSLSGTGDEQYF
CDR3nt: TGTGCCAGCAGCTTAAGCGGGACAGGGGACGAGCAGTACTTC

j_gene: TRBJ2-1
abundance: few
v_gene: TRBV7-6
d_gene: TRBD2
CDR3aa: CASSRGGAGLLSYNEQFF
CDR3nt: TGTGCCAGCAGCCGCGGTGGAGCGGGGCTCCTTTCCTACAATGAGCAGTTCTTC

j_gene: TRBJ2-3
abundance: NA
v_gene: TRBV27
d_gene: NA
CDR3aa: CASSSFRTDTQYF
CDR3nt: TGTGCCAGCAGTTCCTTCCGCACAGATACGCAGTATTTT

j_gene: TRBJ1-1
abundance: many
v_gene: TRBV6-2/TRBV6-3
d_gene: NA
CDR3aa: CASSYYLRTLGAEAFF
CDR3nt: TGTGCCAGCAGTTATTATCTCCGGACGCTTGGGGCTGAAGCTTTCTTT

j_gene: TRBJ2-2
abundance: NA
v_gene: TRBV7-2
d_gene: TRBD1
CDR3aa: CASTRDSDTGELFF
CDR3nt: TGTGCCAGTACCCGGGACAGTGACACCGGGGAGCTGTTTTTT

j_gene: TRBJ1-4
abundance: many
v_gene: TRBV12-3/TRBV12-4
d_gene: NA
CDR3aa: CASSSNRWRANEKLFF
CDR3nt: TGTGCCAGCAGTTCCAACCGTTGGAGGGCTAATGAAAAACTGTTTTTT

j_gene: TRBJ1-5
abundance: NA
v_gene: TRBV4-1
d_gene: TRBD1
CDR3aa: CASSLSRTGGQPQHF
CDR3nt: TGCGCCAGCAGCCTTAGTCGGACAGGGGGCCAGCCCCAGCATTTT

j_gene: TRBJ2-3
abundance: few
v_gene: TRBV4-1
d_gene: TRBD1
CDR3aa: CASSQDGGQGDTQYF
CDR3nt: TGCGCCAGCAGCCAAGATGGGGGACAGGGGGACACGCAGTATTTT

j_gene: TRBJ2-2
abundance: many
v_gene: TRBV20-1
d_gene: NA
CDR3aa: CSAKEDLPASELFF
CDR3nt: TGCAGTGCCAAGGAGGACCTACCGGCTTCCGAGCTGTTTTTT